A selection of T cell receptor beta chains follows, all from one sample in a study of response to subunit inactivated influenza vaccine. TCRdb independently ran MiXCR on the RT-PCR reads; one entry per CDR3 protein. Of approximately 230,000 distinct CDR3 sequences listed, 12% were seen once; the top ten hold approximately 8.4%. The starting material was non-naive T cells sorted from PBMCs, obtained roughly 2 weeks before vaccination. The receptors derive from a man over 45 who received an inactivated influenza vaccine. Each CDR3 is given with its conserved first and last residue. Each record gives: CDR3 DNA, CDR3 protein, D gene, V gene, clone size, CDR3 length, J gene. A D gene is named only where the DNA matches it firmly. Clone size is stated in some rows and not others, as once, few, many or a class when expanded.

CDR3 DNA: TGTGCCAGCAGCCCTGGGACAGATAAAGAGACCCAGTACTTC; CDR3 protein: CASSPGTDKETQYF; D gene: TRBD1; V gene: TRBV5-4; clone size: few; CDR3 length: 14; J gene: TRBJ2-5
CDR3 DNA: TGCAGCGTGGCTGCAGGGAATGGCTACACCTTC; CDR3 protein: CSVAAGNGYTF; D gene: -; V gene: TRBV29-1; clone size: -; CDR3 length: 11; J gene: TRBJ1-2
CDR3 DNA: TGTGCCAGCAGCCAAGACGCCCACTCCGGGAACACCATATATTTT; CDR3 protein: CASSQDAHSGNTIYF; D gene: -; V gene: TRBV4-2; clone size: many; CDR3 length: 15; J gene: TRBJ1-3
CDR3 DNA: TGTGCCAGCAGCCCGCGGGACAGAAAAAACATTCAGTACTTC; CDR3 protein: CASSPRDRKNIQYF; D gene: -; V gene: TRBV7-2; clone size: -; CDR3 length: 14; J gene: TRBJ2-4
CDR3 DNA: TGTGCCAGCAGTTACTCACACTCAGGACAGTACGAGCAGTACTTC; CDR3 protein: CASSYSHSGQYEQYF; D gene: -; V gene: TRBV6-5; clone size: many; CDR3 length: 15; J gene: TRBJ2-7
CDR3 DNA: TGCAGTGCTAGAGTCCCCGGGACTAGAGCGAATGAGCAGTTCTTC; CDR3 protein: CSARVPGTRANEQFF; D gene: TRBD2; V gene: TRBV20-1; clone size: few; CDR3 length: 15; J gene: TRBJ2-1
CDR3 DNA: TGTGCCAGCAGCCCCGCGACGACTAGCGGGAGGGAGACCCAGTACTTC; CDR3 protein: CASSPATTSGRETQYF; D gene: TRBD2; V gene: TRBV7-7; clone size: many; CDR3 length: 16; J gene: TRBJ2-5
CDR3 DNA: TGTGCCAGCTCACCACAGGCCACCTCCGAGACAGGGCGACGAGAGACCCAGTACTTC; CDR3 protein: CASSPQATSETGRRETQYF; D gene: TRBD1; V gene: TRBV18; clone size: -; CDR3 length: 19; J gene: TRBJ2-5
CDR3 DNA: TGCAGTGCCCTACCCGGGACTAGCGTCACAGATACGCAGTATTTT; CDR3 protein: CSALPGTSVTDTQYF; D gene: TRBD2; V gene: TRBV20-1; clone size: few; CDR3 length: 15; J gene: TRBJ2-3
CDR3 DNA: TGTGCCAGCAGGTTCGGTAACGCTGGAAAACTGTTTTTT; CDR3 protein: CASRFGNAGKLFF; D gene: -; V gene: TRBV27; clone size: few; CDR3 length: 13; J gene: TRBJ1-4
CDR3 DNA: TGTGCCAGCAGCTTGGCCAATAGCGGGGGGCCCCAATACTTC; CDR3 protein: CASSLANSGGPQYF; D gene: TRBD2; V gene: TRBV5-5; clone size: -; CDR3 length: 14; J gene: TRBJ2-7
CDR3 DNA: TGTGCCAGCAGTTTCTCGACGGTCTACGAGCAGTACTTC; CDR3 protein: CASSFSTVYEQYF; D gene: -; V gene: TRBV12-3/TRBV12-4; clone size: -; CDR3 length: 13; J gene: TRBJ2-7
CDR3 DNA: TGTGCCAGCAGCCTACTGCCGGGGGAAACCTACGAGCAGTACTTC; CDR3 protein: CASSLLPGETYEQYF; D gene: -; V gene: TRBV5-5; clone size: -; CDR3 length: 15; J gene: TRBJ2-7
CDR3 DNA: TGTGCCAGCAGTGGACAGGGACTGAACACTGAAGCTTTCTTT; CDR3 protein: CASSGQGLNTEAFF; D gene: TRBD1; V gene: TRBV2; clone size: many; CDR3 length: 14; J gene: TRBJ1-1
CDR3 DNA: TGCGCCAGCAGTTGGATGGGGGCGGGAGGGCCCACAGATACGCAGTATTTT; CDR3 protein: CASSWMGAGGPTDTQYF; D gene: TRBD2; V gene: TRBV5-1; clone size: few; CDR3 length: 17; J gene: TRBJ2-3
CDR3 DNA: TGTGCCAGCAGCTTATCTAGCGGGGCATCTGGGGCCAACGTCCTGACTTTC; CDR3 protein: CASSLSSGASGANVLTF; D gene: TRBD2; V gene: TRBV7-2; clone size: -; CDR3 length: 17; J gene: TRBJ2-6
CDR3 DNA: TGTGCCAGCAGTCGACTAGCGGGGACCCAAGAGACCCAGTACTTC; CDR3 protein: CASSRLAGTQETQYF; D gene: TRBD2; V gene: TRBV7-3; clone size: many; CDR3 length: 15; J gene: TRBJ2-5
CDR3 DNA: TGCAGTGCTAGACCGGGGCGGCGGGCAGATACGCAGTATTTT; CDR3 protein: CSARPGRRADTQYF; D gene: -; V gene: TRBV20-1; clone size: few; CDR3 length: 14; J gene: TRBJ2-3
CDR3 DNA: TGCAGTGCTAGAGCCCCGAGGTCCGCTCGGACAACTGAAGCTTTCTTT; CDR3 protein: CSARAPRSARTTEAFF; D gene: -; V gene: TRBV20-1; clone size: -; CDR3 length: 16; J gene: TRBJ1-1
CDR3 DNA: TGTGCCAGTAGTATCGGAAGCCCCGCGGGGGCTGAAGCTTTCTTT; CDR3 protein: CASSIGSPAGAEAFF; D gene: -; V gene: TRBV19; clone size: few; CDR3 length: 15; J gene: TRBJ1-1
CDR3 DNA: TGTGCCAGCAGTGAGGAGGTGAACTACGAGCAGTACTTC; CDR3 protein: CASSEEVNYEQYF; D gene: -; V gene: TRBV2; clone size: -; CDR3 length: 13; J gene: TRBJ2-7
CDR3 DNA: TGCAGTGTTCAGAGGGGGACTGGAAACACCATATATTTT; CDR3 protein: CSVQRGTGNTIYF; D gene: -; V gene: TRBV20-1; clone size: few; CDR3 length: 13; J gene: TRBJ1-3
CDR3 DNA: TGTGCCACCAGTGCCAATCACCGGGACAGAAGCAATCAGCCCCAGCATTTT; CDR3 protein: CATSANHRDRSNQPQHF; D gene: TRBD1; V gene: TRBV24-1; clone size: -; CDR3 length: 17; J gene: TRBJ1-5
CDR3 DNA: TGCGCCAGCAGCTTCAGGGGTCTCAGCACAGATACGCAGTATTTT; CDR3 protein: CASSFRGLSTDTQYF; D gene: -; V gene: TRBV5-1; clone size: many; CDR3 length: 15; J gene: TRBJ2-3
CDR3 DNA: TGTGCCAGCAGCGGCGGGACGGGTGGGGAGACCCAGTACTTC; CDR3 protein: CASSGGTGGETQYF; D gene: -; V gene: TRBV5-6; clone size: -; CDR3 length: 14; J gene: TRBJ2-5
CDR3 DNA: TGCAGTGCTAGAGATTTAGGGGGGCCTAATGAAAAACTGTTTTTT; CDR3 protein: CSARDLGGPNEKLFF; D gene: -; V gene: TRBV20-1; clone size: -; CDR3 length: 15; J gene: TRBJ1-4
CDR3 DNA: TGCGCCAGCAGCTATAGGCTAGGAGAGACCCAGTACTTC; CDR3 protein: CASSYRLGETQYF; D gene: -; V gene: TRBV5-1; clone size: many; CDR3 length: 13; J gene: TRBJ2-5
CDR3 DNA: TGTGCCAGCAAGGCAGGGGGCACAGATACGCAGTATTTT; CDR3 protein: CASKAGGTDTQYF; D gene: -; V gene: TRBV6-6; clone size: many; CDR3 length: 13; J gene: TRBJ2-3
CDR3 DNA: TGTGCCAGCAAGAGCACCGGGGAGCTGTTTTTT; CDR3 protein: CASKSTGELFF; D gene: -; V gene: TRBV12-3/TRBV12-4; clone size: -; CDR3 length: 11; J gene: TRBJ2-2
CDR3 DNA: TGTGCCACCCAAGCCTCCGAGGGGGAGACCCAGTACTTC; CDR3 protein: CATQASEGETQYF; D gene: -; V gene: TRBV24-1; clone size: few; CDR3 length: 13; J gene: TRBJ2-5
CDR3 DNA: TGTGCCACCAGCAGTGGACTAGCGGGCTGGGACGAGCAGTACTTC; CDR3 protein: CATSSGLAGWDEQYF; D gene: TRBD2; V gene: TRBV15; clone size: few; CDR3 length: 15; J gene: TRBJ2-7
CDR3 DNA: TGTACCTTCAGTTCTCCCGGACTAGCGGAAAAATCCACAGATACGCAGTATTTT; CDR3 protein: CTFSSPGLAEKSTDTQYF; D gene: TRBD2; V gene: TRBV12-3/TRBV12-4; clone size: -; CDR3 length: 18; J gene: TRBJ2-3
CDR3 DNA: TGTGCCAGTAGTATAGATCTCCCTAGCGGATCCTACAATGAGCAGTTCTTC; CDR3 protein: CASSIDLPSGSYNEQFF; D gene: TRBD2; V gene: TRBV19; clone size: many; CDR3 length: 17; J gene: TRBJ2-1
CDR3 DNA: TGCAGTGCTACTCTAGGACTCACAGATACGCAGTATTTT; CDR3 protein: CSATLGLTDTQYF; D gene: -; V gene: TRBV20-1; clone size: few; CDR3 length: 13; J gene: TRBJ2-3
CDR3 DNA: TGTGCCATCAGTTCTCAGGGAACGGGCAATCAGCCCCAGCAATTT; CDR3 protein: CAISSQGTGNQPQQF; D gene: -; V gene: TRBV10-3; clone size: few; CDR3 length: 15; J gene: TRBJ1-5
CDR3 DNA: TGCAGCGCCGGGACAGGGCGTTACGAGCAGTACTTC; CDR3 protein: CSAGTGRYEQYF; D gene: TRBD1; V gene: TRBV29-1; clone size: many; CDR3 length: 12; J gene: TRBJ2-7
CDR3 DNA: TGTGCCAGCAGCTTCGACAACCAAGAGACCCAGTACTTC; CDR3 protein: CASSFDNQETQYF; D gene: -; V gene: TRBV11-2; clone size: many; CDR3 length: 13; J gene: TRBJ2-5
CDR3 DNA: TGCAGTGCTAGAGTTGGGACAGGGAATCAGCCCCAGCATTTT; CDR3 protein: CSARVGTGNQPQHF; D gene: TRBD1; V gene: TRBV20-1; clone size: -; CDR3 length: 14; J gene: TRBJ1-5
CDR3 DNA: TGTGCCAGCAGCCGGGGGGGCGGGGGCCACAATGAGCAGTTCTTC; CDR3 protein: CASSRGGGGHNEQFF; D gene: TRBD2; V gene: TRBV7-2; clone size: few; CDR3 length: 15; J gene: TRBJ2-1
CDR3 DNA: TGTGCCAGCAATCCGGGACTAGGAAACAATGAGCAGTTCTTC; CDR3 protein: CASNPGLGNNEQFF; D gene: TRBD2; V gene: TRBV6-1; clone size: few; CDR3 length: 14; J gene: TRBJ2-1
CDR3 DNA: TGCGCCAGCAGCGTGGCCGGGGGGAACTACGAGCAGTACTTC; CDR3 protein: CASSVAGGNYEQYF; D gene: TRBD2; V gene: TRBV5-1; clone size: -; CDR3 length: 14; J gene: TRBJ2-7
CDR3 DNA: TGTGCCAGCAGCCAAGCTTACAATGAGCAGTTCTTC; CDR3 protein: CASSQAYNEQFF; D gene: -; V gene: TRBV3-1; clone size: -; CDR3 length: 12; J gene: TRBJ2-1
CDR3 DNA: TGTGCCAGCAGTCCCCCCACCGGGACAGTAGGGTCCGATGAGCAGTTCTTC; CDR3 protein: CASSPPTGTVGSDEQFF; D gene: TRBD1; V gene: TRBV28; clone size: -; CDR3 length: 17; J gene: TRBJ2-1
CDR3 DNA: TGTGCCAGCAGCCAAGGGATGGGCTCGGGCAATCAGCCCCAGCATTTT; CDR3 protein: CASSQGMGSGNQPQHF; D gene: -; V gene: TRBV3-1; clone size: many; CDR3 length: 16; J gene: TRBJ1-5
CDR3 DNA: TGTGCCAGCAGTTGGGGGGGTACGGACACTGAAGCTTTCTTT; CDR3 protein: CASSWGGTDTEAFF; D gene: -; V gene: TRBV7-9; clone size: -; CDR3 length: 14; J gene: TRBJ1-1
CDR3 DNA: TGCGCCAGCAGCCAAGTTGACAGGGTGACATACAATGAGCAGTTCTTC; CDR3 protein: CASSQVDRVTYNEQFF; D gene: TRBD1; V gene: TRBV4-1; clone size: many; CDR3 length: 16; J gene: TRBJ2-1
CDR3 DNA: TGCGCCAGCAGCCAAGGTGTGGGACCAAACACAGATACGCAGTATTTT; CDR3 protein: CASSQGVGPNTDTQYF; D gene: -; V gene: TRBV4-3; clone size: few; CDR3 length: 16; J gene: TRBJ2-3
CDR3 DNA: TGTGCCACCAGCAGAGATTACACAGGCCAAGAGACCCAGTACTTC; CDR3 protein: CATSRDYTGQETQYF; D gene: -; V gene: TRBV15; clone size: many; CDR3 length: 15; J gene: TRBJ2-5
CDR3 DNA: TGTGCCAGCAATCAGATTCTCGGGGACAATGAGCAGTTCTTC; CDR3 protein: CASNQILGDNEQFF; D gene: -; V gene: TRBV27; clone size: -; CDR3 length: 14; J gene: TRBJ2-1
CDR3 DNA: TGCGCCAGCAGCTTGCGGACAGGGGAATCACCCCTCCACTTT; CDR3 protein: CASSLRTGESPLHF; D gene: TRBD1; V gene: TRBV5-1; clone size: few; CDR3 length: 14; J gene: TRBJ1-6
CDR3 DNA: TGCGCCAGCAGCTTGGTGAGCAACCGGGCCTATGGCTACACCTTC; CDR3 protein: CASSLVSNRAYGYTF; D gene: -; V gene: TRBV5-1; clone size: -; CDR3 length: 15; J gene: TRBJ1-2
CDR3 DNA: TGCGCCAGCAACCCTTTCGGAATTAGCGGGTACGAGCAGTACTTC; CDR3 protein: CASNPFGISGYEQYF; D gene: TRBD2; V gene: TRBV5-1; clone size: few; CDR3 length: 15; J gene: TRBJ2-7
CDR3 DNA: TGCGCCAGCAGCAGGGGACAGGGCGCAACTAATGAAAAACTGTTTTTT; CDR3 protein: CASSRGQGATNEKLFF; D gene: TRBD1; V gene: TRBV5-1; clone size: many; CDR3 length: 16; J gene: TRBJ1-4
CDR3 DNA: TGTGCCAGCAGCTTAGCGGTTGGGGGGCAGAGCGGGGAGCTGTTTTTT; CDR3 protein: CASSLAVGGQSGELFF; D gene: -; V gene: TRBV7-2; clone size: once; CDR3 length: 16; J gene: TRBJ2-2
CDR3 DNA: TGCAGTGCTATAACAGGGACTAATGAAAAACTGTTTTTT; CDR3 protein: CSAITGTNEKLFF; D gene: -; V gene: TRBV20-1; clone size: -; CDR3 length: 13; J gene: TRBJ1-4
CDR3 DNA: TGTGCCAGCAGTGAGAAAGAGCAGTACTTC; CDR3 protein: CASSEKEQYF; D gene: -; V gene: TRBV2; clone size: -; CDR3 length: 10; J gene: TRBJ2-7
CDR3 DNA: TGTGCCAGCAGCTTCCAGGGGAAAGAGACCCAGTACTTC; CDR3 protein: CASSFQGKETQYF; D gene: -; V gene: TRBV7-2; clone size: -; CDR3 length: 13; J gene: TRBJ2-5
CDR3 DNA: TGTGCCAGCACCCTTCGGACGGAGGCAACGAACGAGCAGTACTTC; CDR3 protein: CASTLRTEATNEQYF; D gene: -; V gene: TRBV6-2/TRBV6-3; clone size: -; CDR3 length: 15; J gene: TRBJ2-7
CDR3 DNA: TGTGCCAGCAGCCAATTCAACAGGGGAGCTGAGCAGTTCTTC; CDR3 protein: CASSQFNRGAEQFF; D gene: TRBD1; V gene: TRBV3-1; clone size: many; CDR3 length: 14; J gene: TRBJ2-1